This entry lists 4 T cell receptor beta chains sequenced from one sample in a study of cytomegalovirus exposure and HLA in healthy donors. The primer mix had 60 Vbeta and 13 Jbeta primers. Clones were sequenced by immunoSEQ multiplex PCR, and TCRdb holds only the in-frame ones, with some missing. The sample gives more than 85,000 clones, more than 75% of which show up once; 3% to 4% is in the top ten. Source material: PBMCs. Receptors originate from a woman between 45 and 60 years old in good health and CMV-seropositive.

The rearrangement uses TRBV29-1 and TRBJ1-1; no clear D. The germline V gene encodes CDR1 SQVTM and CDR2 ANQGSEA. The CDR3 spans 10 residues. The germline V and J ends were trimmed by 5 bases and 6 bases, with 7 bases remaining between them. For the CDR3, the DNA is TGCAGCGTTCGGGGTGCTGAAGCTTTCTTT. Translating gives CSVRGAEAFF.

The V and J genes are TRBV20-1 and TRBJ2-7; no reliable D call. This CDR3 has 11 residues. Trimming took 5 bases from V and 4 from J, leaving 9 bases between them. The germline V gene encodes CDR1 DFQATT and CDR2 SNEGSKA (reference sequence). The CDR3 DNA reads TGCAGTGCTCCCGACGGGTACGAGCAGTACTTC. Translated: CSAPDGYEQYF.

This rearrangement joins TRBV10-3 to TRBJ2-5, with D possibly being TRBD2 (6 bases). Trimming took 3 bases from V and 5 from J, leaving 22 bases between them. In germline, CDR1 is ENHRY, CDR2 SYGVKD. The CDR3 runs 17 residues. The CDR3 DNA reads TGTGCCATCAGTGACGGACCGGGAGCGGAGGAGGAGGAGACCCAGTACTTC. Residues: CAISDGPGAEEEETQYF.

The chain is built from TRBV4-1 and TRBJ2-1; 8 positions agree with TRBD2. The germline gives CDR1 MGHRA, CDR2 YSYEKL. CDR3 length: 14 amino acids. After removal of 4 bases from V and 2 bases from J, the junction contained 1 base not matched to a gene. The CDR3 protein is CASSPGLAYNEQFF. The CDR3 DNA reads TGCGCCAGCAGCCCGGGACTAGCCTACAATGAGCAGTTCTTC.